These 13 T cell receptor beta chains were sequenced from one sample in a study of blood T cell repertoires in COVID-19. Produced via immunoSEQ multiplex PCR; TCRdb's table is partial and in-frame only. The sample shows about 230,000 clones, over 65% of them seen only once. Sequencing was done on a sample of peripheral blood. The receptors were sampled from a woman aged 65 to 85 with active or convalescent COVID-19.

The DNA of the CDR3 is TGTGCCAGCAGCCGCACAAGGGCAGGGTTAGGAGAGACCCAGTACTTC. Translating it yields CASSRTRAGLGETQYF. This chain connects TRBV7-9 to TRBJ2-5, with D possibly matching TRBD1 (5 bases). The germline V gene encodes CDR1 SEHNR and CDR2 FQNEAQ (reference sequence). The CDR3 is 16 residues long. V was shortened by 5 bases and J by 4 bases, with 20 bases between the two germline ends.

J is TRBJ2-5 and V is TRBV30; 9 positions match TRBD2. The CDR3 is made up of 14 amino acids. The germline V gene has CDR1 GTSNPN and CDR2 SVGIG (reference sequence). J was trimmed by 2 bases and V by 7 bases; bases with no gene match: 8. The chain's CDR3 is CASGGSGGQETQYF. The CDR3 region has the DNA TGTGCCTCAGGGGGTAGCGGGGGACAAGAGACCCAGTACTTC.

The chain has TRBV7-9 and TRBJ1-5, with 9 positions matching TRBD1. Germline CDR1 and CDR2: SEHNR and FQNEAQ (reference sequence). Trimming cost V 5 bases and J 2 bases; bases outside gene matches: 4. The CDR3 runs 15 residues. Here the CDR3 DNA reads TGTGCCAGCAGCCCCGGGACAGGGCGCAATCAGCCCCAGCATTTT. Its protein product is CASSPGTGRNQPQHF.

This rearrangement joins TRBV10-1 to TRBJ1-2; D not certain. Trimming pared 9 bases from V and 5 bases from J, leaving 16 bases between. The CDR3 runs to 13 residues. Germline lookup yields CDR1 WNHNN and CDR2 SYGVQD (reference sequence). The chain's CDR3 is CASSPGAGYGYTF. The CDR3 DNA is TGCGCCAGTTCTCCAGGTGCAGGATATGGCTACACCTTC.

This chain links TRBV30 with TRBJ1-6; D remains ambiguous. The germline V and J ends were trimmed by 1 base and 9 bases, with 7 bases remaining between them. Germline V CDR1 and CDR2: GTSNPN, SVGIG (reference sequence). The CDR3 sequence is 12 residues long. The CDR3 sequence is CAWSDMASPLHF. The CDR3 DNA is TGTGCCTGGAGTGACATGGCTTCACCCCTCCACTTT.

This clone was found once. The CDR3 region is CASSSIQGLGEKLFF. The CDR3 DNA follows: TGTGCCAGCAGTTCCATACAGGGCCTAGGTGAAAAACTGTTTTTT. The V call is TRBV6-5, the J call TRBJ1-4, with a weak D call TRBD1 (6 bases). The CDR3 totals 15 residues. Deletions cut 4 bases from V and 7 bases from J, with 16 bases between. Germline V CDR1 and CDR2: MNHEY, SVGAGI.

The rearrangement links TRBV19 to TRBJ2-1; 7 bases align to TRBD1. J lost 9 bases, V lost 8 bases, and 16 bases had no gene match. The germline V gene has CDR1 LNHDA and CDR2 SQIVND (reference sequence). This CDR3 has 15 amino acids. The CDR3 DNA follows: TGTGCCAGTGGACCGACTGACAGGGACGTAGGTGAGCAGTTCTTC. It encodes CASGPTDRDVGEQFF.

The chain joins TRBV6-6 to TRBJ2-7; TRBD1 agrees at 8 bases. The germline V gene has CDR1 MNHNY and CDR2 SVGAGI (reference sequence). The CDR3 covers 15 residues. After removal of 2 bases from V and 7 bases from J, the junction contained 10 bases not matched to a gene. DNA for the CDR3: TGTGCCAGCAGTTACCCGGGGCAGGGGGCTCGGGAGCAGTACTTC. Amino acids: CASSYPGQGAREQYF.

The V call is TRBV19, the J call TRBJ2-3; unclear D gene. Germline CDR1 is LNHDA and CDR2 is SQIVND (reference sequence). With 3 bases removed from V and 5 bases from J, the gap between germline ends came to 18 bases. The length of the CDR3 is 16 residues. The DNA of the CDR3 is TGTGCCAGTAGTATTGGTAGCTTTACTCCAGAAGATACGCAGTATTTT. Amino acids: CASSIGSFTPEDTQYF.

The chain uses TRBV29-1 and TRBJ1-2, with D maybe TRBD1 (5 bases). Germline assignment: CDR1 SQVTM and CDR2 ANQGSEA. This CDR3 has 16 amino acids. Trimming stripped 7 bases from V and 4 bases from J, with 25 bases between. CDR3 protein: CSAAQGGLAVGYGYTF. CDR3 bases: TGCAGCGCCGCGCAGGGAGGGCTAGCGGTGGGCTATGGCTACACCTTC.

The table lists this clone with a count of one. This sequence joins TRBV5-6 and TRBJ1-5; a possible D gene is TRBD1 (6 bases). The length of the CDR3 is 18 residues. V gave up 4 bases and J gave up 7 bases, with 27 bases separating them. The germline CDR1 and CDR2 sequences are SGHDT and YYEEEE. The CDR3 loop is CASSIFPGVSQARQPQHF. CDR3 bases: TGTGCCAGCAGCATATTCCCAGGGGTTTCTCAGGCAAGGCAGCCCCAGCATTTT. Full variable domain (outside the CDR3, taken from reference TRBV5-6 and TRBJ1-5): DAGVTQSPTHLIKTRGQQVTLRCSPKSGHDTVSWYQQALGQGPQFIFQYYEEEERQRGNFPDRFSGHQFPNYSSELNVNALLLGDSALYLCASSIFPGVSQARQPQHFGDGTRLSIL.

V usage is TRBV7-3 and J usage is TRBJ2-5; 7 nucleotides agree with TRBD1. V gave up 5 bases and J gave up 4 bases; unmatched junction bases: 7. The CDR3 contains 14 residues. From germline, CDR1 is SGHTA and CDR2 FQGTGA. In DNA form, the CDR3 reads TGTGCCAGCAGCCCTAACTACAGGGGAGAGACCCAGTACTTC. Amino acid sequence: CASSPNYRGETQYF. Complete variable domain (other parts from reference TRBV7-3 and TRBJ2-5): GAGVSQTPSNKVTEKGKYVELRCDPISGHTALYWYRQSLGQGPEFLIYFQGTGAADDSGLPNDRFFAVRPEGSVSTLKIQRTERGDSAVYLCASSPNYRGETQYFGPGTRLLVL.

The chain is built from TRBV4-3 and TRBJ2-2; weak D call: TRBD1 (6 bases). Trimming stripped 4 bases from V and 0 bases from J, with 15 bases between. The CDR3 totals 17 residues. Looked up from germline, CDR1 is LGHNA and CDR2 is YSLEER. CDR3 in DNA: TGCGCCAGCAGCCCCGGCCCGGGACACTCGAACACCGGGGAGCTGTTTTTT. This translates into CASSPGPGHSNTGELFF.